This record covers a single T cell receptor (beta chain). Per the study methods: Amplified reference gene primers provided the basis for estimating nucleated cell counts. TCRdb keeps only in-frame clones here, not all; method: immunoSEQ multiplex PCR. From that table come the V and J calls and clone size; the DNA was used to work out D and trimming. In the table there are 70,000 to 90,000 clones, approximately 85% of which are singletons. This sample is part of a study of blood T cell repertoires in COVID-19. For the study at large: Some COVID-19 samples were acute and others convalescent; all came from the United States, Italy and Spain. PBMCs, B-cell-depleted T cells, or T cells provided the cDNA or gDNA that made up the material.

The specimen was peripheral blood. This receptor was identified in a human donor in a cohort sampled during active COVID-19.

The CDR3 is CASSLETTPGGYTF. The DNA of the CDR3 is TGCGCCAGCAGCTTGGAGACGACCCCGGGAGGCTACACCTTC. The V call is TRBV5-1, the J call TRBJ1-2, with D hard to call. The CDR3 covers 14 residues. Trimming took 0 bases from V and 8 from J, leaving 14 bases between them. Germline loops: CDR1 SGHRS, CDR2 YFSETQ.